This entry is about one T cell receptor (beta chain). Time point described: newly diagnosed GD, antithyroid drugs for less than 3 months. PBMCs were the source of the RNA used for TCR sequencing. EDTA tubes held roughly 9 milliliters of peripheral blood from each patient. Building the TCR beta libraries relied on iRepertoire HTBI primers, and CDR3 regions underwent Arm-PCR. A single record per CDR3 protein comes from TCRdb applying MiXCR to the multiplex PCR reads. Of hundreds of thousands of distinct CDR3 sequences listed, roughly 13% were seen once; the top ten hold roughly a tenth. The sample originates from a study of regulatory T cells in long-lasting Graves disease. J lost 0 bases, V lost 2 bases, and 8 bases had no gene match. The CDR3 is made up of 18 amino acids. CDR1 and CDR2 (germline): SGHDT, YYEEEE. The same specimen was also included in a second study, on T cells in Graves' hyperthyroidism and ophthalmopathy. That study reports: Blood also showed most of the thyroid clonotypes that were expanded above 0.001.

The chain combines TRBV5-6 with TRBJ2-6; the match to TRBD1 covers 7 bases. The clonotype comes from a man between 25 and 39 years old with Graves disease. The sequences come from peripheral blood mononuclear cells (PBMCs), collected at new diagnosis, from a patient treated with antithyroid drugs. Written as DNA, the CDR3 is TGTGCCAGCAGCTTTCCGGGACAGTTCAGCTCTGGGGCCAACGTCCTGACTTTC. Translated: CASSFPGQFSSGANVLTF. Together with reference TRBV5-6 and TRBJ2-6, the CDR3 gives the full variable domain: DAGVTQSPTHLIKTRGQQVTLRCSPKSGHDTVSWYQQALGQGPQFIFQYYEEEERQRGNFPDRFSGHQFPNYSSELNVNALLLGDSALYLCASSFPGQFSSGANVLTFGAGSRLTVL.